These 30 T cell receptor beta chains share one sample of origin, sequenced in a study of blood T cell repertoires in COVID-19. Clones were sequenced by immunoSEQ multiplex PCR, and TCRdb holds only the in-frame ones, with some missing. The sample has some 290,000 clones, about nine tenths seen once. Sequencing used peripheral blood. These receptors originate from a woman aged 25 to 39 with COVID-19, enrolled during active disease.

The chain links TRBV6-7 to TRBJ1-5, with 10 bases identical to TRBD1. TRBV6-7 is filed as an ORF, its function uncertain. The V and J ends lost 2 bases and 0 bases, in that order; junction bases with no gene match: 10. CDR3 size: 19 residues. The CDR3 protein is CASSYLRDRGLYSNQPQHF. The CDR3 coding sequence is TGTGCCAGCAGTTACCTCCGGGACAGGGGACTGTATAGCAATCAGCCCCAGCATTTT.

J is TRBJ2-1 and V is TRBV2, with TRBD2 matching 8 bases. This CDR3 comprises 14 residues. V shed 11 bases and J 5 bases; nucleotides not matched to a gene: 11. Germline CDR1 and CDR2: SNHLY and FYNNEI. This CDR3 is CAPKEGLVNNEQFF. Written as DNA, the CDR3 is TGTGCCCCGAAGGAGGGACTAGTGAACAATGAGCAGTTCTTC.

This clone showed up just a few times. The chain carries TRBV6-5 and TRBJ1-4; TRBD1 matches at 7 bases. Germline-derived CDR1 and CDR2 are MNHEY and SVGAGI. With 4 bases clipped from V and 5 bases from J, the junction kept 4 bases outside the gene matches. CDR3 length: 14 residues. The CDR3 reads CASSWDSRNEKLFF. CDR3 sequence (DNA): TGTGCCAGCAGTTGGGACAGCAGGAATGAAAAACTGTTTTTT.

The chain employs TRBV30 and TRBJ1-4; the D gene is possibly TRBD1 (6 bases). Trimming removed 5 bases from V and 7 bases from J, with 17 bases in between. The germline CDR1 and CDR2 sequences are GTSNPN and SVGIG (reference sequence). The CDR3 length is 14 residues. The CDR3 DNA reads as TGTGCCTGGGAAAGAACAGGGATTGCTGAAAAACTGTTTTTT. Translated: CAWERTGIAEKLFF. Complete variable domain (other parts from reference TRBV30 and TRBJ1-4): SQTIHQWPATLVQPVGSPLSLECTVEGTSNPNLYWYRQAAGRGLQLLFYSVGIGQISSEVPQNLSASRPQDRQFILSSKKLLLSDSGFYLCAWERTGIAEKLFFGSGTQLSVL.

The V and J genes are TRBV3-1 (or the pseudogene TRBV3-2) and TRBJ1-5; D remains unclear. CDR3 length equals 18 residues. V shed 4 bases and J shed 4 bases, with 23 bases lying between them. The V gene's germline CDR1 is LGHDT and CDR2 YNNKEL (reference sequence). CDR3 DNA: TGTGCCAGCAGCCCCCGCCCGAAACAAGGACTGACGAATCAGCCCCAGCATTTT. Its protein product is CASSPRPKQGLTNQPQHF.

CDR3 DNA: TGTGCCAGCAGTAGATACGGCTACGAGCAGTACTTC. Translated: CASSRYGYEQYF. This chain connects TRBV6-6 to TRBJ2-7, with D uncertain. The CDR3 totals 12 residues. V was clipped by 5 bases and J by 3 bases, with 8 bases between them. CDR1 is MNHNY, CDR2 SVGAGI, per germline (reference sequence).

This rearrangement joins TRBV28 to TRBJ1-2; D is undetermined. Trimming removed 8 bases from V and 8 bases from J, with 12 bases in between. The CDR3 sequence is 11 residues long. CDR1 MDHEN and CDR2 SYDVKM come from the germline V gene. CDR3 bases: TGTGCCAGCGGGCGCGATGTGGGCTACACCTTC. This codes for CASGRDVGYTF.

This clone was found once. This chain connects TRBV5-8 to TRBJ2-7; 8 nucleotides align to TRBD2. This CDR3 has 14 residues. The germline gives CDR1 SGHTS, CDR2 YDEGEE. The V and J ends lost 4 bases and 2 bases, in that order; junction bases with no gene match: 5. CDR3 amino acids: CASSPLAGTYEQYF. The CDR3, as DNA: TGTGCCAGCAGCCCCTTAGCGGGGACCTACGAGCAGTACTTC.

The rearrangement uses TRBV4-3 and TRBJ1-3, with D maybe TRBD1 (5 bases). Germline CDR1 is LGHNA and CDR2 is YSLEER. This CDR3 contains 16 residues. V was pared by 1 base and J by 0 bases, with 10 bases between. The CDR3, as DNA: TGCGCCAGCAGCCAAGCTAGACAGCCCTCTGGAAACACCATATATTTT. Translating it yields CASSQARQPSGNTIYF.

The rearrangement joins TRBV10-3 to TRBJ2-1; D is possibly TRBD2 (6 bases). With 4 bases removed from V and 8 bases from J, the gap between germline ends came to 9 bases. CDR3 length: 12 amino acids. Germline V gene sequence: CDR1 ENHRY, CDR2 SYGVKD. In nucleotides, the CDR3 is TGTGCCATCAGTGGACTAGTCGATGAGCAGTTCTTC. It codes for CAISGLVDEQFF.

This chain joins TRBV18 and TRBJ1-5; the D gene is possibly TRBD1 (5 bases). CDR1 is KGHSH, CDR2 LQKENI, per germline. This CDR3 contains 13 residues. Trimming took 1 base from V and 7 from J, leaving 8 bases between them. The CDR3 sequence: CASSPQDTQPQHF. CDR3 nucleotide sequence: TGTGCCAGCTCACCACAGGACACGCAGCCCCAGCATTTT.

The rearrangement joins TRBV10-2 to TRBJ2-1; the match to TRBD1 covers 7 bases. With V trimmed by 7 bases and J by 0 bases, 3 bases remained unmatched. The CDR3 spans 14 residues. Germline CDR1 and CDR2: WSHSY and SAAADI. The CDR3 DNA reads TGCGCCAGCAAGACAGGGAGCTCCTACAATGAGCAGTTCTTC. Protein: CASKTGSSYNEQFF.

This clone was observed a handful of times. The CDR3 loop reads CASRGGRRDNEQFF. Written as DNA, the CDR3 is TGTGCCAGTAGAGGCGGGAGGCGCGACAATGAGCAGTTCTTC. This chain links TRBV19 with TRBJ2-1; TRBD2 aligns across 8 bases. Germline values: CDR1 LNHDA, CDR2 SQIVND (reference sequence). The CDR3 has 14 amino acids. V lost 6 bases and J lost 5; bases outside the gene matches: 6. Together with reference TRBV19 and TRBJ2-1, the CDR3 gives the full variable domain: DGGITQSPKYLFRKEGQNVTLSCEQNLNHDAMYWYRQDPGQGLRLIYYSQIVNDFQKGDIAEGYSVSREKKESFPLTVTSAQKNPTAFYLCASRGGRRDNEQFFGPGTRLTVL.

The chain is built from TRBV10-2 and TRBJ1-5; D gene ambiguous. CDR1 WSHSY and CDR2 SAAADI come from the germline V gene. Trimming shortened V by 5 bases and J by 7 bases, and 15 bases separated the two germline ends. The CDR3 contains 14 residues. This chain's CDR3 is CASSFVALGQPQHF. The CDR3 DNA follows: TGCGCCAGCAGTTTCGTAGCCTTAGGACAGCCCCAGCATTTT.

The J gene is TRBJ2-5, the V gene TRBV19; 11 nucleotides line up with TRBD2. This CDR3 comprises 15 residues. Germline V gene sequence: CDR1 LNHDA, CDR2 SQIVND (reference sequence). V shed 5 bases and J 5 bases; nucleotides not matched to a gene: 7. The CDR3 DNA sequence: TGTGCCAGTAGTCCCCCGACTAGCGGGATGGAGACCCAGTACTTC. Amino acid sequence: CASSPPTSGMETQYF.

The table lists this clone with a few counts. The CDR3 sequence is CASAQGPSGNTIYF. DNA of the CDR3: TGTGCCTCGGCACAGGGGCCCTCTGGAAACACCATATATTTT. V gene TRBV30 combines with J gene TRBJ1-3, with 7 bases matching TRBD1. The CDR3 runs 14 residues. Germline assignment: CDR1 GTSNPN and CDR2 SVGIG (reference sequence). Trimming removed 7 bases from V and 0 bases from J; junction bases left unmatched: 6.

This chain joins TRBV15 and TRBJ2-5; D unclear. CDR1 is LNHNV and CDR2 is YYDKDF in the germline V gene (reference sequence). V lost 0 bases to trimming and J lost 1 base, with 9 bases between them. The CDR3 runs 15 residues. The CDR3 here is CATSRDPGAQETQYF. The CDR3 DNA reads TGTGCCACCAGCAGAGATCCGGGTGCCCAAGAGACCCAGTACTTC. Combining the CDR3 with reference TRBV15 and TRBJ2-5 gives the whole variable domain DAMVIQNPRYQVTQFGKPVTLSCSQTLNHNVMYWYQQKSSQAPKLLFHYYDKDFNNEADTPDNFQSRRPNTSFCFLDIRSPGLGDTAMYLCATSRDPGAQETQYFGPGTRLLVL.

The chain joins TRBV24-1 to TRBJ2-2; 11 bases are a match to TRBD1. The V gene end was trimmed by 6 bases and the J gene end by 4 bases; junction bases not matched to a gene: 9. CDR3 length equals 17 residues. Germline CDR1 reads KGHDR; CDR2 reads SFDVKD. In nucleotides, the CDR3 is TGTGCCACCAGTCCGGACAGGGGGCATCTTAGCACCGGGGAGCTGTTTTTT. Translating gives CATSPDRGHLSTGELFF.

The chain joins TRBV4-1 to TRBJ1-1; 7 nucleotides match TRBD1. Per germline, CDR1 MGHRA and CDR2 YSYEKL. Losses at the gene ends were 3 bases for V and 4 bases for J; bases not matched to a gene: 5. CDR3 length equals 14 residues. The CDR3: CASSQGQRITEAFF. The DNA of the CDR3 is TGCGCCAGCAGCCAGGGACAGAGAATCACTGAAGCTTTCTTT.

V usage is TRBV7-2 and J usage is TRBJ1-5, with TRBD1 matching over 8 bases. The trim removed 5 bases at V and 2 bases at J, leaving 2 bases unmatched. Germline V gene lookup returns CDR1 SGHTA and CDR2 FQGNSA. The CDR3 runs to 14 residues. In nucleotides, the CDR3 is TGTGCCAGCAGCCCGACAGGGGGCAATCAGCCCCAGCATTTT. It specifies CASSPTGGNQPQHF.

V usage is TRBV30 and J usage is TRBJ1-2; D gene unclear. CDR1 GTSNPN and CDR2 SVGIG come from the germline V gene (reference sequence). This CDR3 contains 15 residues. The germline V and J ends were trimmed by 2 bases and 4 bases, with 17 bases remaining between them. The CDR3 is CAWSSLPGFLYGYTF. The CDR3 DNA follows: TGTGCCTGGAGTTCCCTCCCGGGTTTCCTCTATGGCTACACCTTC.

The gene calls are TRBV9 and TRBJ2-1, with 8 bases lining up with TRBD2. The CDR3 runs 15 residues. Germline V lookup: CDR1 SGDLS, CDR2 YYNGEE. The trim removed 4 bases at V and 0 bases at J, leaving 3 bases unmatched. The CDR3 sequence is CASSFSGSSYNEQFF. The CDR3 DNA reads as TGTGCCAGCAGCTTCAGCGGGAGCTCCTACAATGAGCAGTTCTTC.

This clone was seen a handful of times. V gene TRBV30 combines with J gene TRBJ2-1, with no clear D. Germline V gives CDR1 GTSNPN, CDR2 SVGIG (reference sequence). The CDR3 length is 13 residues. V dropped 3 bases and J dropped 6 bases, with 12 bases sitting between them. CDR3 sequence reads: CAWRPSAGNEQFF. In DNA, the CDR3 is TGTGCCTGGAGACCCTCCGCAGGCAATGAGCAGTTCTTC.

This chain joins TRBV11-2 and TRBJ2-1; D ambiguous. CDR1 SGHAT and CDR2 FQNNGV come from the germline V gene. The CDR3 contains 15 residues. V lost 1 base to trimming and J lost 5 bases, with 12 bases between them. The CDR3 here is CASSLVSGRNNEQFF. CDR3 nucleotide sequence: TGTGCCAGCAGCTTAGTCTCGGGTAGGAACAATGAGCAGTTCTTC.

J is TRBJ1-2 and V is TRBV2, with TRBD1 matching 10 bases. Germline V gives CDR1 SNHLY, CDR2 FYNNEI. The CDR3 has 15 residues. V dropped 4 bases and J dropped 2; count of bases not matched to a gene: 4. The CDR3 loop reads CASSGPGQGNYGYTF. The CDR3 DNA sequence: TGTGCCAGCAGTGGGCCGGGACAGGGGAACTATGGCTACACCTTC.

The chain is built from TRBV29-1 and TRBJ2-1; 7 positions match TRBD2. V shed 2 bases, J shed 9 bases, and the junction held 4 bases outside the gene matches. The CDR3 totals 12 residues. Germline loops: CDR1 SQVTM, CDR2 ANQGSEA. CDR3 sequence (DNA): TGCAGCGTTGAATTTCGCGGGGGTGAGCAGTTCTTC. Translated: CSVEFRGGEQFF.

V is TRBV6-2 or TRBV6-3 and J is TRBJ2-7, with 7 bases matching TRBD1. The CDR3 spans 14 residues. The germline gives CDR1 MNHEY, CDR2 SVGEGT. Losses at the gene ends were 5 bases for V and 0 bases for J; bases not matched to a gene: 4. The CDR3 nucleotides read TGTGCCAGCAGTAAGACAGGGTCCTCCTACGAGCAGTACTTC. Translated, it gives CASSKTGSSYEQYF.

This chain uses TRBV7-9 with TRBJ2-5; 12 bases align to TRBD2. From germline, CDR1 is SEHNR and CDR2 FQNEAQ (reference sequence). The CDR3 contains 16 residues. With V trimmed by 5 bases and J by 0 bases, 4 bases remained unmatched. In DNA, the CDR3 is TGTGCCAGCAGCAGGACTAGCGGGAAGTACCAAGAGACCCAGTACTTC. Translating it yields CASSRTSGKYQETQYF.

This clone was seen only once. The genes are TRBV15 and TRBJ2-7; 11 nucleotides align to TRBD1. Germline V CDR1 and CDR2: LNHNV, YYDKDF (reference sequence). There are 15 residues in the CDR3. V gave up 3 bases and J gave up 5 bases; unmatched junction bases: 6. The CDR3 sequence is CATSRMGQGVHEQYF. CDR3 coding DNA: TGTGCCACCAGCAGGATGGGACAGGGGGTCCACGAGCAGTACTTC.

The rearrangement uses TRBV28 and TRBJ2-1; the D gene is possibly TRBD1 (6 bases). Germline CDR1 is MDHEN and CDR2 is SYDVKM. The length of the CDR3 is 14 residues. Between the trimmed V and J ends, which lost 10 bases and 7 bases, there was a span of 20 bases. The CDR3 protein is CATMPGGVGNEQFF. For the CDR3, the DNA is TGTGCCACTATGCCTGGGGGCGTAGGGAATGAGCAGTTCTTC.